A single sample is the source of the 27 T cell receptor beta chains below, sequenced in a study of T-cell reconstitution after alpha-beta-depleted transplantation in children. TCRbeta library construction was performed incorporating unique molecular identifiers. TCRdb recomputed calls from the PCR reads with MiXCR, one row per CDR3 protein. The table shows about 610,000 distinct CDR3 sequences, with over 9.5% occurring only once. Sequences were derived from PBMCs from the stem cell graft donor, sampled from the stem cell graft. The receptor source for this set is a human donor who donated a stem cell graft to a child with acute myeloid leukemia.

The chain combines TRBV20-1 with TRBJ2-3; 10 nucleotides line up with TRBD2. J lost 8 bases, V lost 0 bases, and 5 bases had no gene match. The CDR3 loop spans 14 amino acids. Germline CDR1 DFQATT, CDR2 SNEGSKA (reference sequence). The CDR3 spells CSARDSSGSVTQYF. The CDR3 DNA is TGCAGTGCTAGAGATTCTAGCGGGAGTGTTACGCAGTATTTT.

This clonotype was picked up a small number of times. The chain links TRBV14 to TRBJ2-7; D is uncertain. CDR1 is SGHDN, CDR2 FVKESK, per germline. This CDR3 is built from 14 residues. V gave up 4 bases and J gave up 1 base, with 11 bases separating them. The CDR3 sequence is CASSPSPWSYEQYF. The DNA of the CDR3 is TGTGCCAGCAGCCCATCCCCTTGGTCCTACGAGCAGTACTTC.

This clonotype was picked up many times. The chain recombines TRBV6-5 with TRBJ2-7; 14 bases map to TRBD2. CDR3 length: 16 residues. Per the germline V gene, CDR1 is MNHEY and CDR2 is SVGAGI. J was trimmed by 7 bases and V by 4 bases; bases with no gene match: 9. The CDR3 DNA follows: TGTGCCAGCAGTTTCGCCAGGACTAGCGGGAGGAGAGAGCAGTACTTC. Its protein is CASSFARTSGRREQYF.

V gene TRBV20-1 combines with J gene TRBJ2-5, with D tentatively TRBD1 or TRBD2 (5 bases each). Germline V CDR1 and CDR2: DFQATT, SNEGSKA (reference sequence). The CDR3 totals 15 residues. V was cut by 1 base and J by 3 bases, with 15 bases left in between. CDR3 nucleotides: TGCAGTGCTAGAGGATTGCCAGGGACCGAAGAGACCCAGTACTTC. It yields the protein CSARGLPGTEETQYF.

V is TRBV9 and J is TRBJ2-2; D might be TRBD2 (5 bases). The CDR3 has 15 residues. V dropped 0 bases and J dropped 5 bases, with 11 bases sitting between them. The V gene's germline CDR1 is SGDLS and CDR2 YYNGEE. As DNA, the CDR3 is TGTGCCAGCAGCGTAGAAGAGGGTTGGACCGGGGAGCTGTTTTTT. Residues: CASSVEEGWTGELFF.

This clonotype was observed at least ten times. The rearrangement links TRBV19 to TRBJ2-7; possible D gene TRBD1, 6 bases. V lost 8 bases to trimming and J lost 2 bases, with 16 bases between them. Germline CDR1 and CDR2: LNHDA and SQIVND (reference sequence). The CDR3 is 14 residues long. The CDR3 is CASRGDRSTYEQYF. CDR3 nucleotides: TGTGCCAGTCGTGGAGACAGGTCAACCTACGAGCAGTACTTC.

This clonotype occurred a few times. The CDR3 here is CSARATTSGLPRNEQFF. In DNA, the CDR3 is TGCAGTGCTAGAGCCACGACTAGCGGCCTACCTAGGAATGAGCAGTTCTTC. V usage is TRBV20-1 and J usage is TRBJ2-1; 9 bases match TRBD2. J lost 7 bases, V lost 1 base, and 14 bases had no gene match. The CDR3 extends over 17 amino acids. Germline lookup yields CDR1 DFQATT and CDR2 SNEGSKA (reference sequence).

The V gene is TRBV28, the J gene TRBJ2-1, with D tentatively TRBD1 or TRBD2 (6 bases each). The CDR3 consists of 16 residues. The V and J ends lost 3 bases and 2 bases respectively, with 14 bases between them. Germline-derived CDR1 and CDR2 are MDHEN and SYDVKM. CDR3 in DNA: TGTGCCAGCAGTTTGTGGGAGGACAGTGCCTACAATGAGCAGTTCTTC. This encodes CASSLWEDSAYNEQFF.

This clonotype has just a few counts. The gene calls are TRBV12-3 or TRBV12-4 and TRBJ2-7, with TRBD1 as a possible D gene (5 bases). The V end was cut by 6 bases, the J end by 3 bases, with 15 bases between. The CDR3 sequence is 14 residues long. CDR3 in amino acids: CASSFFSDSYEQYF. The CDR3 nucleotides are TGTGCCAGCAGCTTCTTCTCCGACAGCTACGAGCAGTACTTC.

This clonotype was observed at least ten times. V usage is TRBV7-2 and J usage is TRBJ2-7; D unresolved. This CDR3 region has 13 residues. Germline V gives CDR1 SGHTA, CDR2 FQGNSA. V was shortened by 4 bases and J by 4 bases, with 11 bases between the two germline ends. CDR3 protein: CASSSRLGYEQYF. CDR3 DNA: TGTGCCAGCAGCTCCCGACTGGGTTACGAGCAGTACTTC.

This clonotype occurred many times. The chain employs TRBV15 and TRBJ2-1; 7 nucleotides agree with TRBD2. The germline gives CDR1 LNHNV, CDR2 YYDKDF (reference sequence). V lost 4 bases and J lost 2; bases outside the gene matches: 8. The CDR3 is made up of 16 amino acids. The CDR3 loop reads CATSNPAGNTYNEQFF. CDR3 sequence (DNA): TGTGCCACCAGCAACCCAGCGGGGAATACCTACAATGAGCAGTTCTTC.

This clonotype was picked up many times. The CDR3 DNA follows: TGTGCCAGTAGTACTAGCGGGGGTAATGAGCAGTTCTTC. It encodes CASSTSGGNEQFF. The V call is TRBV19, the J call TRBJ2-1; 10 bases agree with TRBD2. V shed 4 bases and J 7 bases; nucleotides not matched to a gene: 1. The CDR3 consists of 13 residues. CDR1 is LNHDA, CDR2 SQIVND, per germline (reference sequence).

The rearrangement uses TRBV29-1 and TRBJ2-7; D not certain. Germline CDR1 SQVTM, CDR2 ANQGSEA. The ends were cut back, 3 bases at V and 4 bases at J, with 13 bases in the middle. The CDR3 totals 13 residues. Here the CDR3 DNA reads TGCAGCGTTGAGCACCCAGAGCTTTACGAGCAGTACTTC. This translates into CSVEHPELYEQYF.

This clonotype was seen only a few times. The rearrangement joins TRBV7-2 to TRBJ2-7; TRBD1 agrees at 8 bases. V gave up 8 bases and J gave up 4 bases; unmatched junction bases: 10. Looked up from germline, CDR1 is SGHTA and CDR2 is FQGNSA. The CDR3 covers 14 residues. The CDR3 region is CASGPGQGRYEQYF. DNA of the CDR3: TGTGCCAGCGGCCCTGGACAGGGCCGATACGAGCAGTACTTC.

This clonotype was picked up a small number of times. The chain is built from TRBV11-2 and TRBJ2-1, with TRBD2 matching 7 bases. This CDR3 is built from 16 residues. The germline V gene has CDR1 SGHAT and CDR2 FQNNGV. The V gene end was trimmed by 3 bases and the J gene end by 7 bases; junction bases not matched to a gene: 12. The CDR3 reads CASSFRIAGSGNEQFF. In nucleotides, the CDR3 is TGTGCCAGCAGCTTCCGCATAGCGGGTAGCGGTAATGAGCAGTTCTTC. Combining the CDR3 with reference TRBV11-2 and TRBJ2-1 gives the whole variable domain EAGVAQSPRYKIIEKRQSVAFWCNPISGHATLYWYQQILGQGPKLLIQFQNNGVVDDSQLPKDRFSAERLKGVDSTLKIQPAKLEDSAVYLCASSFRIAGSGNEQFFGPGTRLTVL.

This clonotype was counted a few times. The chain is built from TRBV19 and TRBJ1-2, with 7 bases identical to TRBD1. Germline V gene data show CDR1 as LNHDA and CDR2 as SQIVND (reference sequence). Trimming cost V 8 bases and J 0 bases; bases outside gene matches: 6. This CDR3 is 14 amino acids long. CDR3 coding DNA: TGTGCCAGTTTGGGGGACAGATCTAACTATGGCTACACCTTC. As protein: CASLGDRSNYGYTF.

Turning to this clonotype: A read error may produce the germline difference seen at one junction end. The chain uses TRBV3-1 and TRBJ1-4, with TRBD1 identical over 9 bases. CDR3 length: 18 amino acids. The germline V gene has CDR1 LGHDT and CDR2 YNNKEL (reference sequence). The CDR3: CATSQRRRTGGAGEKLFF. Written as DNA, the CDR3 is TGTGCCACCAGCCAAAGACGAAGAACAGGGGGCGCGGGAGAAAAACTGTTTTTT.

Worth noting for this clonotype: With a much larger clone just one base away, this may be a read error. This chain connects TRBV20-1 to TRBJ2-1; TRBD1 matches 7 bases. The CDR3 extends over 16 amino acids. Germline V gene data show CDR1 as DFQATT and CDR2 as SNEGSKA (reference sequence). The CDR3 bases are TGCAGTGCTAGTACCGAGCCCGGGACAGTCTACAATAAGCAGTTCTTC. Protein: CSASTEPGTVYNKQFF.

This clonotype was counted between two and nine times. This chain connects TRBV29-1 to TRBJ2-7; possible D gene TRBD1, 6 bases. The germline V gene encodes CDR1 SQVTM and CDR2 ANQGSEA. The CDR3 spans 12 residues. The V gene lost 4 bases and the J gene lost 5 bases, with 12 bases spanning the gap. The CDR3 DNA is TGCAGCGTTGTTAGGGGGACGGACGAGCAGTACTTC. Its translation is CSVVRGTDEQYF.

This clonotype occurred a few times. The chain carries TRBV5-1 and TRBJ2-2; D ambiguous. Germline loops: CDR1 SGHRS, CDR2 YFSETQ. V was trimmed by 3 bases and J by 7 bases, leaving 10 bases between them. The CDR3 contains 13 residues. This CDR3 reads CASSSPPVGELFF. The CDR3 region has the DNA TGCGCCAGCAGCTCCCCTCCCGTCGGGGAGCTGTTTTTT.

The V and J genes are TRBV6-2 or TRBV6-3 and TRBJ2-2; D is uncertain. V was cut by 5 bases and J by 4 bases, with 11 bases left in between. Germline assignment: CDR1 MNHEY and CDR2 SVGEGT. This CDR3 region has 14 residues. This CDR3 reads CASSILQTTGELFF. The CDR3 DNA follows: TGTGCCAGCAGTATCCTACAGACCACCGGGGAGCTGTTTTTT.

This clonotype has only a few counts. The CDR3 loop is CASSRGVAGELFF. The CDR3 bases are TGTGCCAGCTCCCGGGGGGTGGCCGGGGAGCTGTTTTTT. The chain combines TRBV9 with TRBJ2-2; TRBD2 aligns across 7 bases. The J segment lost 6 bases and the V segment lost 7 bases, leaving 6 bases of the junction unmatched. CDR3 length: 13 residues. Germline V gene sequence: CDR1 SGDLS, CDR2 YYNGEE.

This clonotype was found a few times. V usage is TRBV15 and J usage is TRBJ2-5; D is ambiguous. This CDR3 is 13 amino acids long. The ends were cut back, 1 base at V and 1 base at J, with 4 bases in the middle. From germline, CDR1 is LNHNV and CDR2 YYDKDF (reference sequence). The CDR3 nucleotides are TGTGCCACCAGCAGAGGCGGCCAAGAGACCCAGTACTTC. It specifies CATSRGGQETQYF.

This clonotype was counted at least ten times. The chain joins TRBV18 to TRBJ2-1, with 9 bases matching TRBD1. Germline CDR1 and CDR2: KGHSH and LQKENI. Trimming cost V 3 bases and J 4 bases; bases outside gene matches: 1. The CDR3 runs 14 residues. DNA of the CDR3: TGTGCCAGCTCACCCGGACAGGGGTACAATGAGCAGTTCTTC. Its translation: CASSPGQGYNEQFF.

The table lists this clonotype with a few counts. The CDR3 nucleotides read TGTGCCAGCAGCTCATCCGGGTCCTACTACAATGAGCAGTTCTTC. Amino acid sequence: CASSSSGSYYNEQFF. The chain employs TRBV9 and TRBJ2-1; D remains ambiguous. Trimming took 4 bases from V and 3 from J, leaving 14 bases between them. This CDR3 has 15 residues. Germline assignment: CDR1 SGDLS and CDR2 YYNGEE.

This clonotype appeared a few times. The chain has TRBV27 and TRBJ1-5; D is possibly TRBD1 (6 bases). V shed 5 bases and J shed 6 bases, with 11 bases lying between them. Per germline, CDR1 MNHEY and CDR2 SMNVEV (reference sequence). The CDR3 runs to 13 residues. The CDR3 here is CASSTGGGQPQHF. As DNA, the CDR3 is TGTGCCAGCAGTACTGGGGGCGGTCAGCCCCAGCATTTT.

In this sample, this clonotype turned up many times. This sequence joins TRBV5-1 and TRBJ2-1; 11 bases line up with TRBD2. This CDR3 contains 14 residues. V gave up 4 bases and J gave up 8 bases; unmatched junction bases: 5. Per the germline V gene, CDR1 is SGHRS and CDR2 is YFSETQ. The CDR3 DNA is TGCGCCAGCAGCGTGGGACTAGCGGCGGATGAGCAGTTCTTC. Protein sequence: CASSVGLAADEQFF.